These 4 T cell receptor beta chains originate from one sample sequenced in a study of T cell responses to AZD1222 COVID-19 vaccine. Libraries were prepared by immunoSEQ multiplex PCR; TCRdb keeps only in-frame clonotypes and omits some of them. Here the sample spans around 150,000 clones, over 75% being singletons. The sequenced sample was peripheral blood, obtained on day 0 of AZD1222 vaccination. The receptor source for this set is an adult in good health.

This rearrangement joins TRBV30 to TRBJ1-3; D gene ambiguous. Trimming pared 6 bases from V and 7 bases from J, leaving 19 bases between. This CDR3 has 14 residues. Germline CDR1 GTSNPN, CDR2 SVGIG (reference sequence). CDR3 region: CACLDLSGGNTIYF. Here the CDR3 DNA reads TGTGCCTGCCTTGATTTGTCGGGAGGCAACACCATATATTTT. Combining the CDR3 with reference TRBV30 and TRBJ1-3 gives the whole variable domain SQTIHQWPATLVQPVGSPLSLECTVEGTSNPNLYWYRQAAGRGLQLLFYSVGIGQISSEVPQNLSASRPQDRQFILSSKKLLLSDSGFYLCACLDLSGGNTIYFGEGSWLTVV.

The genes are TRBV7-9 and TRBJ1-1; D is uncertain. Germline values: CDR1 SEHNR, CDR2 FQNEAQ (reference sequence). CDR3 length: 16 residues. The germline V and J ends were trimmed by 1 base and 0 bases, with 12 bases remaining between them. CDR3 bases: TGTGCCAGCAGCTTAGGGGTGGTGGCGGTGAACACTGAAGCTTTCTTT. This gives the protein CASSLGVVAVNTEAFF.

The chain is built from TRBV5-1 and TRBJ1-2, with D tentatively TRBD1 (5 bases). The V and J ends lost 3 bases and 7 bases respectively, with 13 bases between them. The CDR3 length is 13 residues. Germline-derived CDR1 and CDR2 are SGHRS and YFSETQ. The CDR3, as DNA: TGCGCCAGCAGCTGGGACCTCCAGGGTGGCTACACCTTC. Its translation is CASSWDLQGGYTF.

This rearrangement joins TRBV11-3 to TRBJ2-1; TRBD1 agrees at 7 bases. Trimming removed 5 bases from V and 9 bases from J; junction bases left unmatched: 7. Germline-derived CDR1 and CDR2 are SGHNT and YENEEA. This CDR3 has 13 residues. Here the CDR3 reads CASSARDRAEQFF. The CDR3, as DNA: TGTGCCAGCAGCGCCCGTGACAGGGCTGAGCAGTTCTTC.